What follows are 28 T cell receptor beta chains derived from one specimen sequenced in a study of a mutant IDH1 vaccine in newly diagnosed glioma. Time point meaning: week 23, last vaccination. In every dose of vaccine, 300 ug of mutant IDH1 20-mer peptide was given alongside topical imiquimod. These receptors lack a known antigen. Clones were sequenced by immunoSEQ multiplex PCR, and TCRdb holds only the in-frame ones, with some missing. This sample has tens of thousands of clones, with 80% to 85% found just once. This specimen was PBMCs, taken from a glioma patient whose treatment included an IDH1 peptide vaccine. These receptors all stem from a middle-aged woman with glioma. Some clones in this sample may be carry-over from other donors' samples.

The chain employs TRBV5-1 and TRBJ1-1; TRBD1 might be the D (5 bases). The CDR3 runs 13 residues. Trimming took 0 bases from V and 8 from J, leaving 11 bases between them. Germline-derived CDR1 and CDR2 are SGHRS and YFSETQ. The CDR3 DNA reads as TGCGCCAGCAGCTTGGGGGACCCAGGAGAAGCTTTCTTT. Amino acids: CASSLGDPGEAFF.

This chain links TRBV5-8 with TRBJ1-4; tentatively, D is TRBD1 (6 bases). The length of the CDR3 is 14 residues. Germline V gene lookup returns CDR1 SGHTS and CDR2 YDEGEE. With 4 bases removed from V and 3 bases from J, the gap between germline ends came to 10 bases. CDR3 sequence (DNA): TGTGCCAGCAGCACGGGACATCCTAATGAAAAACTGTTTTTT. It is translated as CASSTGHPNEKLFF. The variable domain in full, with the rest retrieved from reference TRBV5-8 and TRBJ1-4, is EAGVTQSPTHLIKTRGQQATLRCSPISGHTSVYWYQQALGLGLQFLLWYDEGEERNRGNFPPRFSGRQFPNYSSELNVNALELEDSALYLCASSTGHPNEKLFFGSGTQLSVL.

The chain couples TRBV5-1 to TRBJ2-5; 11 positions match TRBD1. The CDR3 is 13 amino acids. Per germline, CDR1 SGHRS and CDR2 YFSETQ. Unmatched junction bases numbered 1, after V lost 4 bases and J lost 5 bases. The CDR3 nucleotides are TGCGCCAGCAGCCGGGACAGGGGGGAGACCCAGTACTTC. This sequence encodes CASSRDRGETQYF.

The CDR3 reads CASSIDLGTRAGNTIYF. CDR3 sequence (DNA): TGTGCCAGTAGTATAGATCTTGGGACTCGAGCTGGAAACACCATATATTTT. The V and J genes are TRBV19 and TRBJ1-3; tentatively, D is TRBD1 (5 bases). Trimming removed 0 bases from V and 2 bases from J, with 14 bases in between. Germline V CDR1 and CDR2: LNHDA, SQIVND (reference sequence). This CDR3 has 17 residues.

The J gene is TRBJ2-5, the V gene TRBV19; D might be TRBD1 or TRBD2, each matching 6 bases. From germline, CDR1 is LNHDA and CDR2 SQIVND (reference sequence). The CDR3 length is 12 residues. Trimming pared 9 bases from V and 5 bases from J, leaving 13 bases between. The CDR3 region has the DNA TGTGCCAGGGACGGGGGCATGGAGACCCAGTACTTC. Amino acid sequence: CARDGGMETQYF.

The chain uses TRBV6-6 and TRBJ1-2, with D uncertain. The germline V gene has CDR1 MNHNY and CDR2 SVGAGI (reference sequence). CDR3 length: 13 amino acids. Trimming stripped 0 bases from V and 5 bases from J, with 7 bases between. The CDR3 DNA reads TGTGCCAGCAGTTACTCCCTCCTTTATGGCTACACCTTC. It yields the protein CASSYSLLYGYTF.

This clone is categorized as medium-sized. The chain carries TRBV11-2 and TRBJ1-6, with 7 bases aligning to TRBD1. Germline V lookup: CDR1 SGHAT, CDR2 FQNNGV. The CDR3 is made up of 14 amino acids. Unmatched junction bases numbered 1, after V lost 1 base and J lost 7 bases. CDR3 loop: CASSLGQGNSPLHF. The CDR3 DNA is TGTGCCAGCAGCTTAGGACAGGGAAATTCACCCCTCCACTTT. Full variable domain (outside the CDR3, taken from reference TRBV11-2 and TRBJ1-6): EAGVAQSPRYKIIEKRQSVAFWCNPISGHATLYWYQQILGQGPKLLIQFQNNGVVDDSQLPKDRFSAERLKGVDSTLKIQPAKLEDSAVYLCASSLGQGNSPLHFGNGTRLTVT.

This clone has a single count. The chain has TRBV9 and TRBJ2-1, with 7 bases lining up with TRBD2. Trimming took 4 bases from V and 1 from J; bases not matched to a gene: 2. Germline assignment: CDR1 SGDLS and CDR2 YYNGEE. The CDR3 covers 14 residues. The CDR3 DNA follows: TGTGCCAGCAGCTGGGGGGGATCCTACAATGAGCAGTTCTTC. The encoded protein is CASSWGGSYNEQFF.

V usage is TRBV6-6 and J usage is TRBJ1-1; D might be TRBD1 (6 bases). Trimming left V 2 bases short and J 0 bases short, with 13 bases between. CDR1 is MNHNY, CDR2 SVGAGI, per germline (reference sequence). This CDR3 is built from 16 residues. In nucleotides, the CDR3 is TGTGCCAGCAGTTACGGCCCAGGGGCCATGAACACTGAAGCTTTCTTT. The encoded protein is CASSYGPGAMNTEAFF.

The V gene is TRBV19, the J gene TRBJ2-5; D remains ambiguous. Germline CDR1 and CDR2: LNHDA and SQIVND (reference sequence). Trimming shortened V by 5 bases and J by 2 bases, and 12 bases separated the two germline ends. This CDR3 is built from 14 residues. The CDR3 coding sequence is TGTGCCAGTAGTGAAATCGGACGGCAAGAGACCCAGTACTTC. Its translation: CASSEIGRQETQYF. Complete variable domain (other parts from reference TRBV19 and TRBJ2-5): DGGITQSPKYLFRKEGQNVTLSCEQNLNHDAMYWYRQDPGQGLRLIYYSQIVNDFQKGDIAEGYSVSREKKESFPLTVTSAQKNPTAFYLCASSEIGRQETQYFGPGTRLLVL.

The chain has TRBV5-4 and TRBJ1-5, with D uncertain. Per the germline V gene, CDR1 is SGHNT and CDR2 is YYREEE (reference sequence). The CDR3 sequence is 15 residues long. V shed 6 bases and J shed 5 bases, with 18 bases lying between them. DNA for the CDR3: TGTGCCAGCAAGAAAGGGCCAGAGCCCCATCAGCCCCAGCATTTT. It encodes CASKKGPEPHQPQHF. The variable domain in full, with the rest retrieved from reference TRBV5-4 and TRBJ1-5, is ETGVTQSPTHLIKTRGQQVTLRCSSQSGHNTVSWYQQALGQGPQFIFQYYREEENGRGNFPPRFSGLQFPNYSSELNVNALELDDSALYLCASKKGPEPHQPQHFGDGTRLSIL.

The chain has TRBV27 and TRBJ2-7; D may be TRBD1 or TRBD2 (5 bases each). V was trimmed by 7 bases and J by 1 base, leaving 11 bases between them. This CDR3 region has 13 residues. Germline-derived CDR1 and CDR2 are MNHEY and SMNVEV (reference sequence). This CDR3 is CASTGPRSYEQYF. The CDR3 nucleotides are TGTGCCAGCACGGGACCGCGATCCTACGAGCAGTACTTC.

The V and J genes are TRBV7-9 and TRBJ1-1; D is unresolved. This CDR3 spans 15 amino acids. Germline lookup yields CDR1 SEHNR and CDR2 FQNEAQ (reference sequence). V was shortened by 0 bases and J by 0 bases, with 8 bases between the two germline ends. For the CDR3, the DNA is TGTGCCAGCAGCTTAGCGGACCCTTTGAACACTGAAGCTTTCTTT. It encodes CASSLADPLNTEAFF.

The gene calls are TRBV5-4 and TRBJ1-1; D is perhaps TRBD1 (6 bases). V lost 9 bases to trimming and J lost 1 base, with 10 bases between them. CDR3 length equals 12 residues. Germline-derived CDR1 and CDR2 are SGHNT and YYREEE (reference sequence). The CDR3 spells CAIEGGNTEAFF. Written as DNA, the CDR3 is TGTGCCATAGAGGGGGGGAACACTGAAGCTTTCTTT.

The CDR3 DNA sequence: TGCAGCGTGCCAAGGATAGGGGCCCGAGAGACCCAGTACTTC. Translation: CSVPRIGARETQYF. This sequence joins TRBV29-1 and TRBJ2-5; D might be TRBD1 (5 bases). V lost 6 bases, J lost 4 bases, and 18 bases lay in between. CDR3 length equals 14 residues. Per germline, CDR1 SQVTM and CDR2 ANQGSEA.

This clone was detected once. The CDR3 here is CACRQGSYEQYF. CDR3 nucleotide sequence: TGTGCCTGTCGGCAGGGATCTTACGAGCAGTACTTC. This chain uses TRBV30 with TRBJ2-7; maybe TRBD1 (5 bases). The ends were cut back, 6 bases at V and 4 bases at J, with 13 bases in the middle. Germline V CDR1 and CDR2: GTSNPN, SVGIG (reference sequence). The CDR3 is made up of 12 amino acids.

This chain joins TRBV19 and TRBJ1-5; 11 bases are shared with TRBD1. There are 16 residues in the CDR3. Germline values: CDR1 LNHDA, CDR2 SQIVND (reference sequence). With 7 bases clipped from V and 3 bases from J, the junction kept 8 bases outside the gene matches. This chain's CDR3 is CASTQDRGRINQPQHF. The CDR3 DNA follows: TGTGCCAGTACCCAGGACAGGGGGCGAATCAATCAGCCCCAGCATTTT.

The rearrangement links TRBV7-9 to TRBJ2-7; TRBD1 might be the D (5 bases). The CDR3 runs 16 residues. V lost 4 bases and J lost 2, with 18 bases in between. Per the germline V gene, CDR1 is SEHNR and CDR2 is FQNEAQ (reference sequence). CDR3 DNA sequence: TGTGCCAGCAGCTCCCTTACCCAACAGGACCCCTACGAGCAGTACTTC. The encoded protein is CASSSLTQQDPYEQYF.

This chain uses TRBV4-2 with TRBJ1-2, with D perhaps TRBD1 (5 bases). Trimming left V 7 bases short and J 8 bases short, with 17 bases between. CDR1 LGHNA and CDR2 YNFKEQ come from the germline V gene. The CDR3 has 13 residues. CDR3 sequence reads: CASMALGVEGYTF. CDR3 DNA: TGTGCCAGCATGGCATTGGGGGTCGAAGGCTACACCTTC.

Here the CDR3 reads CASSPGGTEAFF. The CDR3 DNA is TGTGCCAGCAGTCCCGGAGGCACTGAAGCTTTCTTT. The V call is TRBV6-6, the J call TRBJ1-1; no clear D. In germline, CDR1 is MNHNY, CDR2 SVGAGI (reference sequence). The CDR3 is 12 residues long. V was clipped by 5 bases and J by 4 bases, with 8 bases between them.

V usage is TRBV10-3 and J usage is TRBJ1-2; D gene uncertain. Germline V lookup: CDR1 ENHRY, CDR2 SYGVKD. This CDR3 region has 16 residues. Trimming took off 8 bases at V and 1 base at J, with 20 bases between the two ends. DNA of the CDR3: TGTGCCATCTTTTCGACCTCAGCCAACCTTAACTATGGCTACACCTTC. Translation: CAIFSTSANLNYGYTF.

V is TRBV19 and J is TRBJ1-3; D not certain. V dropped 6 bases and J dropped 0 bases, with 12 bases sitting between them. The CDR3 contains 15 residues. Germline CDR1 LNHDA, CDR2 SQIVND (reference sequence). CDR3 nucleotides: TGTGCCAGTAGCGCATCAGGTTACTCTGGAAACACCATATATTTT. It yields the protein CASSASGYSGNTIYF.

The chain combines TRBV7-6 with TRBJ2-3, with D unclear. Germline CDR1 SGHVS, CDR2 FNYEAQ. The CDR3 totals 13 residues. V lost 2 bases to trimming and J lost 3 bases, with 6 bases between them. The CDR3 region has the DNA TGTGCCAGCAGCTTACCCTCGACAGATACGCAGTATTTT. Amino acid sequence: CASSLPSTDTQYF.

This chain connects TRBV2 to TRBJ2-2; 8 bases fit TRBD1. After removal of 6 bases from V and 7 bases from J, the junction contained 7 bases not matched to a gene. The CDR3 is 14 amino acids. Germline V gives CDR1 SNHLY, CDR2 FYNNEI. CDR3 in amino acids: CASRQTGVGGELFF. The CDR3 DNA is TGTGCCAGCAGACAGACAGGGGTGGGCGGGGAGCTGTTTTTT.

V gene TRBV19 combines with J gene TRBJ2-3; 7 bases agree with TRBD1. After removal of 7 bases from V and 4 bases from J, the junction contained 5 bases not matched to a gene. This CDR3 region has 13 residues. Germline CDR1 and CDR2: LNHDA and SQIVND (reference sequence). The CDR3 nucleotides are TGTGCCAGTAACGACAGGGCCCCAGATACGCAGTATTTT. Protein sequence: CASNDRAPDTQYF.

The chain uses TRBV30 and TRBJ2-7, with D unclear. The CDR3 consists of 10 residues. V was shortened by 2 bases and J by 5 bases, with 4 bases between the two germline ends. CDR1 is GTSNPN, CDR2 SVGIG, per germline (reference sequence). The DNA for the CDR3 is TGTGCCTGGAGTTTCAACGAGCAGTACTTC. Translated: CAWSFNEQYF.

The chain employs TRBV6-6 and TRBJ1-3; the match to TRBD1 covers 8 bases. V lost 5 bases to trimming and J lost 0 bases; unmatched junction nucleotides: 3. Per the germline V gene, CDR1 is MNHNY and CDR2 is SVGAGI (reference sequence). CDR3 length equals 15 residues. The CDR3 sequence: CASSRDRTSGNTIYF. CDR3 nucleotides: TGTGCCAGCAGTCGGGACAGGACCTCTGGAAACACCATATATTTT.

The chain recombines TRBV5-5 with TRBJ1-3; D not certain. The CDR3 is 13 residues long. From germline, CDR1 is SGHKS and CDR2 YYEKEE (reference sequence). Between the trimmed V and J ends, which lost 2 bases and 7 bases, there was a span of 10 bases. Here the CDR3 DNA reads TGTGCCAGCAGCTTTGACACGCTGAACACCATATATTTT. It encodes CASSFDTLNTIYF.